Listed below are T cell receptor beta chains from one sample, sequenced in a study of T cell repertoires in cytomegalovirus infection. These TCRs are of unknown antigen specificity. TCRdb redid the calling of the reads with MiXCR, one entry per CDR3 protein. The repertoire includes 650,000 to 900,000 distinct CDR3 sequences, 25% to 30% of them detected once, and around 12% sits in the top ten. The source was cultured CD8+ T cells from PBMCs, collected from culture after CMV antigen stimulation. The receptor source for this set is a human donor in good health (CMV status not recorded). Some clones in this sample may be carry-over from other donors' samples. CDR3s include the opening cysteine and the closing phenylalanine or tryptophan. A D gene is named only where the DNA matches it firmly.

TRBV12-3/TRBV12-4	TRBJ1-2	.	CASSLNRVGDYGYTF
TRBV12-3/TRBV12-4	TRBJ1-3	.	CASSPENTIYF
TRBV7-2	TRBJ1-3	.	CASSWGLNTIYF
TRBV27	TRBJ2-1	TRBD1	CASSSLRDSYNEQFF
TRBV18	TRBJ2-1	TRBD2	CASSRLAGGSEQFF
TRBV19	TRBJ1-2	TRBD1	CASATGPYGYTF
TRBV5-1	TRBJ1-1	TRBD1	CASSPGQMNTEAFF
TRBV7-2	TRBJ2-6	.	CASSTSRGGGSGANVLTF
TRBV6-2/TRBV6-3	TRBJ2-5	.	CASSYDGLGETQYF
TRBV7-8	TRBJ2-1	.	CASSFSTGGNEQFF
TRBV12-5	TRBJ1-5	TRBD1	CASGLAQTGALSNQPQHF
TRBV6-1	TRBJ1-5	.	CASRAVQGGNQPQHF
TRBV10-1	TRBJ2-1	.	CASSDAGGANEQFF
TRBV11-2	TRBJ2-6	.	CASSGPIPLNVLTF
TRBV5-4	TRBJ1-1	.	CASTSSGREAFF
TRBV6-5	TRBJ1-1	.	CASSYSRQVQKAFF
TRBV7-9	TRBJ1-1	.	CASSLVQGPNTEAFF
TRBV5-5	TRBJ2-4	TRBD1	CASSWDRRMDIQYF
TRBV7-9	TRBJ2-5	TRBD2	CASSFISGGQETQYF
TRBV5-1	TRBJ1-6	.	CASSLVGDQRPLHF
TRBV11-1	TRBJ1-4	.	CASSRQAEKLFF
TRBV12-3/TRBV12-4	TRBJ2-7	TRBD2	CASSPSSGAISYEQYF
TRBV10-3	TRBJ2-1	TRBD2	CAISEFTGTSLDNEQFF
TRBV7-9	TRBJ1-2	.	CASITGNYGYTF
TRBV14	TRBJ2-1	.	CASSQGGKTEQFF
TRBV5-5	TRBJ2-7	.	CASSGHSYEQYF
TRBV6-6	TRBJ2-7	.	CASSDPTGIEQYF
TRBV18	TRBJ2-7	TRBD1	CASSPPGQGEQYF
TRBV6-1	TRBJ1-4	.	CASSELGGPAGLFF
TRBV15	TRBJ2-2	.	CATSRVDNPGHTNTGELFF
TRBV7-9	TRBJ1-1	.	CASSRLEGLSTEAFF
TRBV7-6	TRBJ1-4	TRBD1	CASSDNHRGINEKLFF
TRBV10-3	TRBJ2-7	.	CAITIRQESSYEQYF
TRBV12-3/TRBV12-4	TRBJ1-2	.	CASTPGTYGYTF
TRBV12-3/TRBV12-4	TRBJ1-1	.	CASTPAGSKNTEAFF
TRBV7-6	TRBJ2-2	TRBD2	CASLSLLVAGGPQANTGELFF
TRBV12-5	TRBJ2-1	.	CASGLVSDFYNEQFF
TRBV5-1	TRBJ2-1	TRBD1	CASTQGAFSYNEQFF
TRBV6-2/TRBV6-3	TRBJ1-2	.	CASRPKFPGDYAYGYTF
TRBV7-8	TRBJ1-6	TRBD1	CASSFTGDLSPLHF
TRBV18	TRBJ2-5	TRBD1	CASSPGTETYQETQYF
TRBV4-1	TRBJ1-1	.	CASSQDEEQLWGAFF
TRBV5-4	TRBJ2-6	.	CASSPRYSGANVLTF
TRBV6-6	TRBJ1-4	TRBD1	CASSYSRDRNEKLFF
TRBV7-3	TRBJ2-7	.	CASSFRDYEQYF